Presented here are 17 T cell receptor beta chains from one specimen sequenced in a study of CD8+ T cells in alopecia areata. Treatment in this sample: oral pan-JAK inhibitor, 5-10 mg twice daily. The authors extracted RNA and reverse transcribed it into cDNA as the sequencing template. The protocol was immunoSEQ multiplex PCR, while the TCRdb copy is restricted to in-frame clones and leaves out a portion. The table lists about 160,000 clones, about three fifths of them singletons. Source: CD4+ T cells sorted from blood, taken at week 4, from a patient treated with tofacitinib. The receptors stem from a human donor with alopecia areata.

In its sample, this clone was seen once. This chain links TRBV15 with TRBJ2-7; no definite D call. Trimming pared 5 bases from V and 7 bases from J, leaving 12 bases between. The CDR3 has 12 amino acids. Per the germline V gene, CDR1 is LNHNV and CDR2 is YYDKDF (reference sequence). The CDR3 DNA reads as TGTGCCACCAGCGCCGGGCTCATGGAGCAGTACTTC. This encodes CATSAGLMEQYF.

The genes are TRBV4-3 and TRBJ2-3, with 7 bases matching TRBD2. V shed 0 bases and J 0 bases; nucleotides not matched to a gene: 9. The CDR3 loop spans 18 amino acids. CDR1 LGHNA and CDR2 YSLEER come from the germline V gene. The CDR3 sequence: CASSQDGGGPPSTDTQYF. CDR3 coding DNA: TGCGCCAGCAGCCAAGATGGCGGGGGACCCCCTAGCACAGATACGCAGTATTTT.

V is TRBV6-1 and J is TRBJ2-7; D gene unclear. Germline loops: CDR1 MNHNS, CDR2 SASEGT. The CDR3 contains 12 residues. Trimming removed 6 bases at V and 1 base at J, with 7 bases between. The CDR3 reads CASRGDSYEQYF. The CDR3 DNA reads TGTGCCAGCAGGGGTGATTCCTACGAGCAGTACTTC.

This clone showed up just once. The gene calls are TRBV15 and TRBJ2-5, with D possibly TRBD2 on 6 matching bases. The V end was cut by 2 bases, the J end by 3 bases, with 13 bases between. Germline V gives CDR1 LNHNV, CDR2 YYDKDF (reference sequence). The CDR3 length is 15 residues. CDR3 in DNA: TGTGCCACCAGCAGACGTCGCGGCGGGGAAGAGACCCAGTACTTC. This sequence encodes CATSRRRGGEETQYF.

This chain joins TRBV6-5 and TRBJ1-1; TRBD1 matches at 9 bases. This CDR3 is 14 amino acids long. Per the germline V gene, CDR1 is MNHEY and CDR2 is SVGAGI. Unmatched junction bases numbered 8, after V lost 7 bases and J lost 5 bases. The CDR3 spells CASNKDRGGTEAFF. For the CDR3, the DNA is TGTGCCAGCAACAAGGACAGGGGAGGAACTGAAGCTTTCTTT.

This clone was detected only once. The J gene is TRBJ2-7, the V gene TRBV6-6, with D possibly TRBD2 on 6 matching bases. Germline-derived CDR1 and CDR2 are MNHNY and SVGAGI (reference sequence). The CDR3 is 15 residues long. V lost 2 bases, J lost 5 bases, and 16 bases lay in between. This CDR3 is CASSYAEGRGDEQYF. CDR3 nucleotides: TGTGCCAGCAGTTACGCGGAGGGACGCGGCGACGAGCAGTACTTC.

CDR3 DNA sequence: TGCAGTGGAAGCGCCTACTACGAGCAGTACTTC. The encoded protein is CSGSAYYEQYF. This sequence joins TRBV20-1 and TRBJ2-7; no definite D call. From germline, CDR1 is DFQATT and CDR2 SNEGSKA (reference sequence). Deletions cut 7 bases from V and 3 bases from J, with 10 bases between. The CDR3 covers 11 residues.

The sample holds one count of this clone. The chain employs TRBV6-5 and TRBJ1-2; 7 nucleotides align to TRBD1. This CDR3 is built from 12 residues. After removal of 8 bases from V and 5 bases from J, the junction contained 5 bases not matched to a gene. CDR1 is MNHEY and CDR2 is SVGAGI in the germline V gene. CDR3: CASVGGGYGYTF. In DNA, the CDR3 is TGTGCCAGCGTAGGGGGCGGGTATGGCTACACCTTC.

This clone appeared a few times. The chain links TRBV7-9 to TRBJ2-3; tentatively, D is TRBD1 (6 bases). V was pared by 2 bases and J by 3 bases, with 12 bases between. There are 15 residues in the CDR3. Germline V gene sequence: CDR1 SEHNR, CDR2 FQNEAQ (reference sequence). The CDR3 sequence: CASSLHRATTDTQYF. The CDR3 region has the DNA TGTGCCAGCAGCTTACACAGGGCCACTACAGATACGCAGTATTTT. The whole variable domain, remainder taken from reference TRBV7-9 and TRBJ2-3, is DTGVSQNPRHKITKRGQNVTFRCDPISEHNRLYWYRQTLGQGPEFLTYFQNEAQLEKSRLLSDRFSAERPKGSFSTLEIQRTEQGDSAMYLCASSLHRATTDTQYFGPGTRLTVL.

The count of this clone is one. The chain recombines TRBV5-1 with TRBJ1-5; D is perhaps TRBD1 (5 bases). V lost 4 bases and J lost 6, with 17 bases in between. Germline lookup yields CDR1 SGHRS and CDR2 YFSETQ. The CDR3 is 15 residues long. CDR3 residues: CASSLGPDDSQPQHF. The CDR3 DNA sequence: TGCGCCAGCAGCCTAGGACCCGACGACAGTCAGCCCCAGCATTTT. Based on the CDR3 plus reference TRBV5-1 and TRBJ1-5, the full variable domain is KAGVTQTPRYLIKTRGQQVTLSCSPISGHRSVSWYQQTPGQGLQFLFEYFSETQRNKGNFPGRFSGRQFSNSRSEMNVSTLELGDSALYLCASSLGPDDSQPQHFGDGTRLSIL.

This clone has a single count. As DNA, the CDR3 is TGCGCCAGCAGTCACAGCGCCGACAGGGCCTACGAGCAGTACTTC. Translation gives CASSHSADRAYEQYF. V and J are TRBV23-1 and TRBJ2-7, with 7 bases matching TRBD1. TRBV23-1 is marked as an open reading frame, function uncertain. This CDR3 region has 15 residues. V trimming: 3 bases; J trimming: 2 bases; junction bases outside the gene matches: 7.

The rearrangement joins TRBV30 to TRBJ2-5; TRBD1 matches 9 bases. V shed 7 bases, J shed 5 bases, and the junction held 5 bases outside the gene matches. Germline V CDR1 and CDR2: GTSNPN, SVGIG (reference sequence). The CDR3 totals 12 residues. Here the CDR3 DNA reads TGTGCCTTACAGGGGGCGAAGGAGACCCAGTACTTC. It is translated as CALQGAKETQYF.

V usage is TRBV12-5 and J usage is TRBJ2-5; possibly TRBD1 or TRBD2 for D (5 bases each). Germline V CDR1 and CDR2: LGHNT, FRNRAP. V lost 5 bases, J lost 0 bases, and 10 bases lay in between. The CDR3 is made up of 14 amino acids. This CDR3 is CASGPGTYQETQYF. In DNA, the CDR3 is TGTGCTAGTGGTCCGGGGACGTACCAAGAGACCCAGTACTTC.

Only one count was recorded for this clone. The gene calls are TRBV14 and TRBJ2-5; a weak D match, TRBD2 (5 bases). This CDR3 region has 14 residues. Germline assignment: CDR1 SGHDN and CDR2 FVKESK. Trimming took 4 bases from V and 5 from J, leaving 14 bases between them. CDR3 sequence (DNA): TGTGCCAGCAGCCCTCTTGGACGCGGGGAGACCCAGTACTTC. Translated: CASSPLGRGETQYF.

CDR3: CASSLVRQLGQPQHF. For the CDR3, the DNA is TGTGCCAGCAGCTTAGTTCGGCAGCTAGGTCAGCCCCAGCATTTT. This chain connects TRBV7-2 to TRBJ1-5, with D uncertain. Trimming pared 1 base from V and 6 bases from J, leaving 13 bases between. The CDR3 covers 15 residues. The V gene's germline CDR1 is SGHTA and CDR2 FQGNSA.

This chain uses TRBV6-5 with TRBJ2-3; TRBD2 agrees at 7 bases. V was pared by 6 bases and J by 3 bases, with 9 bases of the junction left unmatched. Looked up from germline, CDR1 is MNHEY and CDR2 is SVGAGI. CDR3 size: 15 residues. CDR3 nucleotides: TGTGCCAGCAGGCGCACGTCAGCGGGGACAGATACGCAGTATTTT. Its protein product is CASRRTSAGTDTQYF.

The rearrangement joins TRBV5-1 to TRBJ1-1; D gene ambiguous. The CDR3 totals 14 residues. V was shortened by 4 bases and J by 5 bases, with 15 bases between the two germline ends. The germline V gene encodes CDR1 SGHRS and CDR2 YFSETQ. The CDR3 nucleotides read TGCGCCAGCAGCCAGACGGGGTCTTGGACTGAAGCTTTCTTT. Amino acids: CASSQTGSWTEAFF.